This TCR beta chain was found in a study of radiotherapy plus CTLA-4 blockade in lung cancer. The CDR3 consists of 12 residues. CDR1 is LGHNT and CDR2 is FRNRAP in the germline V gene. Those patients who had chemo-refractory metastatic non-small-cell lung cancer were given focal radiation along with CTLA-4 blockade through ipilimumab. Assay: immunoSEQ multiplex PCR; the TCRdb copy retains only in-frame clones and omits some. In the table there are 35,000 to 50,000 clones, 60% to 70% of which are singletons. This specimen consisted of peripheral blood, obtained from a patient treated with radiotherapy plus ipilimumab. The TCR was taken from a human donor with non-small cell lung cancer who had a partial response to radiotherapy plus ipilimumab. V is TRBV12-5 and J is TRBJ1-2; D is unresolved. The CDR3 nucleotides read TGTGCCGCAGACGATGGGCCTTATGGCTACACCTTC. Amino acid sequence: CAADDGPYGYTF.